This TCR beta chain was sequenced during a study of PD-L1 blockade in urothelial cancer. Overall study context: Of around 31 patients, approximately 23 were males with bladder-origin urothelial cancer.

The germline CDR1 and CDR2 sequences are SEHNR and FQNEAQ (reference sequence). The CDR3 is 16 residues long. The V segment lost 1 base and the J segment 7 bases; nucleotides outside the gene matches: 8. This table comes from immunoSEQ multiplex PCR, and its TCRdb copy is limited to in-frame clones, with some not included. Here the sample spans about 80,000 clones, roughly nine tenths being singletons. There are a few counts of this clone. V and J are TRBV7-9 and TRBJ2-1; 9 positions agree with TRBD2. The sequenced sample was PBMCs, obtained around atezolizumab (anti-PD-L1) treatment. The sequence derives from a woman aged 70-85 years with urothelial cancer. The CDR3 DNA follows: TGTGCCAGCAGCTTAGGTGCGGGAGGGCCTGGGAATGAGCAGTTCTTC. Protein product: CASSLGAGGPGNEQFF.